Listed below are T cell receptor beta chains from one sample, sequenced in a study of blood T cell repertoires in COVID-19. Here immunoSEQ multiplex PCR was the method, and the copy in TCRdb shows in-frame clones only, minus some. The sample yields about 160,000 clones, under 95% seen once. Sequenced: peripheral blood. These receptor sequences come from a man aged 18 to 30 with acute or convalescent COVID-19. Each CDR3 is given with its conserved first and last residue. Fields, in order: J gene, clone size, V gene, D gene, CDR3 DNA, CDR3 protein. The D gene is left open where the match is weak. Clone size is stated in some rows and not others, as once, few, many or a class when expanded.

>TRBJ2-7|few|TRBV5-1|-
TGCGCCAGCAGCCTGACAGACTACGAGCAGTACTTC
CASSLTDYEQYF
>TRBJ2-1|-|TRBV6-5|-
TGTGCCAGTAAACAGGGCGACTCTTCCTACAATGAGCAGTTCTTC
CASKQGDSSYNEQFF
>TRBJ1-1|-|TRBV6-5|-
TGTGCCAGCAGTTACTCTAGTCGGGTTGGCACTGAAGCTTTCTTT
CASSYSSRVGTEAFF
>TRBJ1-1|-|TRBV9|-
TGTGCCAGCAGCACGGAGTATGAAGCTTTCTTT
CASSTEYEAFF
>TRBJ1-2|-|TRBV5-1|TRBD1
TGCGCCAGCAGCTTGGCTCCAGGGGGCGACTATGGCTACACCTTC
CASSLAPGGDYGYTF
>TRBJ2-7|-|TRBV6-5|-
TGTGCCAGCAGAGCGCTAATGGACAGCTACGAGCAGTACTTC
CASRALMDSYEQYF
>TRBJ2-1|-|TRBV25-1|TRBD1
TGTGCCAGCAGTATCGGGACAGGGACTGAGCAGTTCTTC
CASSIGTGTEQFF
>TRBJ1-5|-|TRBV19|-
TGTGCCAGTTTACCCCAGGGACAACATAATCAGCCCCAGCATTTT
CASLPQGQHNQPQHF
>TRBJ1-4|-|TRBV5-1|TRBD1
TGCGCCAGCAGTTCCAACCCGGGGACAGTGAATGAAAAACTGTTTTTT
CASSSNPGTVNEKLFF
>TRBJ2-3|-|TRBV19|TRBD2
TGTGCCAGTACTAAAGCGGGGCGAGGCACAGATACGCAGTATTTT
CASTKAGRGTDTQYF
>TRBJ1-2|-|TRBV29-1|-
TGCAGCGTTGAGGCAGGGGAACACTATGGCTACACCTTC
CSVEAGEHYGYTF
>TRBJ1-2|-|TRBV27|-
TGTGCCAGCAGCCTTATCCCACCAGGTTTAGAGGGCTACACCTTC
CASSLIPPGLEGYTF
>TRBJ1-2|once|TRBV19|-
TGTGCCAGTAGTCTGGGGGGCTATGGCTACACCTTC
CASSLGGYGYTF
>TRBJ1-6|-|TRBV30|TRBD1
TGTGCCGGGAGACAGGGGGCCGCTTCACCCCTCCACTTT
CAGRQGAASPLHF
>TRBJ2-7|-|TRBV3-1/TRBV3-2|TRBD1
TGTGCCAGCAGCCTATCCCAGGGGGCAAGGAAGTACTTC
CASSLSQGARKYF
>TRBJ1-1|-|TRBV6-5|-
TGTGCCAGCAGACAGGACATGAACACTGAAGCTTTCTTT
CASRQDMNTEAFF
>TRBJ2-1|-|TRBV6-4|TRBD2
TGTGCCAGCAGTGACTCAAGAGCGGGGGGGCTGGATGAGCAGTTCTTC
CASSDSRAGGLDEQFF
>TRBJ2-3|-|TRBV18|TRBD1
TGTGCCAGCTCACCGGTCGACAGGGCTAGCACAGATACGCAGTATTTT
CASSPVDRASTDTQYF
>TRBJ1-2|few|TRBV7-2|TRBD1
TGTGCCAGCAGCTTGTTGGGACAGGGGGCTCTTTCTGGCTACACCTTC
CASSLLGQGALSGYTF
>TRBJ1-6|-|TRBV6-5|TRBD1
TGTGCCAGCCTCAACAGGGGCTATTCACCCCTCCACTTT
CASLNRGYSPLHF
>TRBJ1-2|-|TRBV6-5|-
TGTGCCAGCAGTCCATCGGGTTTTTCTAACTATGGCTACACCTTC
CASSPSGFSNYGYTF
>TRBJ2-2|-|TRBV10-2|-
TGCGCCAGCAGTGTCGGTAGCTACACCGGGGAGCTGTTTTTT
CASSVGSYTGELFF
>TRBJ1-1|-|TRBV29-1|-
TGCAGCGTTGGTACGGGGAACACTGAAGCTTTCTTT
CSVGTGNTEAFF
>TRBJ1-1|few|TRBV11-2|TRBD1
TGTGCCAGCAGCTTAGGACTTGCGACAGGGGGTGAAGCTTTCTTT
CASSLGLATGGEAFF
>TRBJ1-2|-|TRBV2|-
TGTGCCAGCAGGGGCTCGCAAACTAACTATGGCTACACCTTC
CASRGSQTNYGYTF
>TRBJ1-2|-|TRBV27|-
TGTGCCAGCCGGTTCGGTTTGCGGCAGGGAGGCTACACCTTC
CASRFGLRQGGYTF
>TRBJ1-1|-|TRBV2|-
TGTGCCAGCAGTGTAAGCCCAAGCACTGAAGCTTTCTTT
CASSVSPSTEAFF
>TRBJ1-4|-|TRBV24-1|-
TGTGCCACCAGTGAAAGGACAGATGCAACTAATGAAAAACTGTTTTTT
CATSERTDATNEKLFF
>TRBJ1-1|-|TRBV3-1/TRBV3-2|-
TGTGCCAGCAGCCGACAGTTGAACACTGAAGCTTTCTTT
CASSRQLNTEAFF
>TRBJ2-7|many|TRBV10-1|TRBD2
TGCGCCAGCAGCGCGGGACTAGCGGGAGTCCATCGGCAGTACTTC
CASSAGLAGVHRQYF
>TRBJ2-7|-|TRBV5-1|TRBD1
TGCGTCAGCAGCGAGGGACAGGCCGTCTACGAGCAGTACTTC
CVSSEGQAVYEQYF